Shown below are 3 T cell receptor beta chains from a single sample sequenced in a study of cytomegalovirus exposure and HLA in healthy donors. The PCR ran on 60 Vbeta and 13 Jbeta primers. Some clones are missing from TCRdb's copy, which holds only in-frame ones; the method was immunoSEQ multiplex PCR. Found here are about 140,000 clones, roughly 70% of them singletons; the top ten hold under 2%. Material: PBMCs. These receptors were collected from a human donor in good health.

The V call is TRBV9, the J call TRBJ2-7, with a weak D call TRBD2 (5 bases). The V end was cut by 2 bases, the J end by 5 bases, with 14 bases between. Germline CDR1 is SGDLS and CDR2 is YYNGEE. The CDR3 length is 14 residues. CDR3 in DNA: TGTGCCAGCAGCGTCGAGGGTTTGGTGAACGAGCAGTACTTC. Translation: CASSVEGLVNEQYF. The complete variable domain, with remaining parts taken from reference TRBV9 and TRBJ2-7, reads DSGVTQTPKHLITATGQRVTLRCSPRSGDLSVYWYQQSLDQGLQFLIQYYNGEERAKGNILERFSAQQFPDLHSELNLSSLELGDSALYFCASSVEGLVNEQYFGPGTRLTVT.

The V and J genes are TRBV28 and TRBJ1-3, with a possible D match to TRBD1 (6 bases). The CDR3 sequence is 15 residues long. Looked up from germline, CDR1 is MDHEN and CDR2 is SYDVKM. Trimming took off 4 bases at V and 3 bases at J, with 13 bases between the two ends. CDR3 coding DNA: TGTGCCAGCAGTTCAGGGGCGCAAAGTGGAAACACCATATATTTT. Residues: CASSSGAQSGNTIYF.

CDR3 sequence reads: CATQGFDKNIQYF. The CDR3 nucleotides read TGTGCCACCCAGGGATTCGACAAAAACATTCAGTACTTC. The gene calls are TRBV6-1 and TRBJ2-4; weak D call: TRBD1 (5 bases). V lost 10 bases and J lost 3, with 13 bases in between. Germline-derived CDR1 and CDR2 are MNHNS and SASEGT. There are 13 residues in the CDR3.